This TCR beta chain was profiled in a study of blood T cells in healthy people across ages. General study points: Among long-lived donors, naive CD4+ cells were more numerous and diversity higher than in aged donors.

Sample-barcoded 5' priming and a J-beta primer mix drove a second PCR of 7 to 11 cycles. A tag from a template-switch adaptor with 12 random nucleotides marked each cDNA molecule. In TCRdb, the 5' RACE reads were re-called with MiXCR into one record per CDR3 protein. This sample carries approximately 850,000 distinct CDR3 sequences, roughly 60% of them seen once, and the ten largest clones take about 20%. Concerning this clonotype itself: Antigen specificity is unknown.

The germline CDR1 and CDR2 sequences are MNHEY and SMNVEV (reference sequence). The CDR3 is made up of 17 amino acids. The ends were cut back, 1 base at V and 3 bases at J, with 17 bases in the middle. The chain employs TRBV27 and TRBJ2-3, with D unclear. The sequence derives from a man aged 30 to 45 in good health. Specimen: blood. The CDR3: CASSLYPDLRGTDTQYF. Here the CDR3 DNA reads TGTGCCAGCAGTTTATACCCAGACCTACGAGGTACAGATACGCAGTATTTT.